Listed here is a single T cell receptor (beta chain). The sample belongs to a study of blood T cell repertoires in COVID-19. The overall study: Sources were T cells, B-cell-depleted T cells, or PBMCs; the material itself was cDNA or gDNA.

TCRdb keeps only in-frame clones here, not all; method: immunoSEQ multiplex PCR. Found here are just over 350,000 clones, 87% of them singletons; the top ten hold just under 3%. Cohort assignment relied on participant-reported clinical history. What the recovered Cohort 3 donors had was two negative PCRs, clearance, or symptom resolution. V was trimmed by 2 bases and J by 9 bases, leaving 10 bases between them. The germline CDR1 and CDR2 sequences are SEHNR and FQNEAQ (reference sequence). This CDR3 is built from 13 residues. The J gene is TRBJ2-2, the V gene TRBV7-9; perhaps TRBD2 as D (6 bases). This receptor was taken from a woman younger than 45 who had recovered from COVID-19. The material sequenced was PBMCs or T cells enriched from blood (not recorded which). The CDR3 coding sequence is TGTGCCAGCAGCTTACAGGGACTCAGGGAGCTGTTTTTT. This codes for CASSLQGLRELFF.